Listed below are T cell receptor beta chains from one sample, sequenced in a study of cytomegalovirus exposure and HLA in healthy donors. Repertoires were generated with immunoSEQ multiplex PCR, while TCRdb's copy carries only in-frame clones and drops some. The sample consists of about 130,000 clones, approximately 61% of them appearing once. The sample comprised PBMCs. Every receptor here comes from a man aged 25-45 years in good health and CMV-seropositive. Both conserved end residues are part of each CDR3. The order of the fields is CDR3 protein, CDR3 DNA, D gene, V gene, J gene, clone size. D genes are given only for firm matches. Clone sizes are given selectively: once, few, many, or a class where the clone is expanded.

cdr3_aa: CASTARDRVALFGNTEAFF
cdr3_nt: TGTGCCAGCACTGCCCGGGACAGGGTGGCCCTCTTTGGGAACACTGAAGCTTTCTTT
d_call: TRBD1
v_call: TRBV7-9
j_call: TRBJ1-1
clone_size: NA

cdr3_aa: CAIGGETLSYNEQFF
cdr3_nt: TGTGCCATCGGAGGCGAGACTCTCTCCTACAATGAGCAGTTCTTC
d_call: NA
v_call: TRBV10-3
j_call: TRBJ2-1
clone_size: NA

cdr3_aa: CASSPPAIERASSYEQYF
cdr3_nt: TGTGCCAGCTCACCACCGGCGATCGAGCGGGCCAGCTCCTACGAGCAGTACTTC
d_call: NA
v_call: TRBV18
j_call: TRBJ2-7
clone_size: few

cdr3_aa: CASSAGTVSTDTQYF
cdr3_nt: TGTGCCAGCAGCGCCGGGACAGTTAGCACAGATACGCAGTATTTT
d_call: TRBD1
v_call: TRBV9
j_call: TRBJ2-3
clone_size: few

cdr3_aa: CASTMTGRQYGYTF
cdr3_nt: TGTGCCAGCACCATGACAGGGCGGCAATATGGCTACACCTTC
d_call: TRBD1
v_call: TRBV28
j_call: TRBJ1-2
clone_size: NA

cdr3_aa: CASGRDRGSYNEQFF
cdr3_nt: TGTGCTAGTGGCCGCGACAGGGGCTCCTACAATGAGCAGTTCTTC
d_call: TRBD1
v_call: TRBV12-5
j_call: TRBJ2-1
clone_size: NA

cdr3_aa: CSSSLGFSGRKTGEETQYF
cdr3_nt: TGTTCCAGCAGCTTAGGGTTTTCCGGGAGGAAGACAGGGGAAGAGACCCAGTACTTC
d_call: NA
v_call: TRBV7-9
j_call: TRBJ2-5
clone_size: NA

cdr3_aa: CASSVGGGGTEAFF
cdr3_nt: TGTGCCAGCAGCGTAGGAGGCGGTGGCACTGAAGCTTTCTTT
d_call: NA
v_call: TRBV9
j_call: TRBJ1-1
clone_size: NA

cdr3_aa: CASTHERGGGTQYF
cdr3_nt: TGTGCCAGCACCCACGAGAGGGGAGGGGGTACGCAGTATTTT
d_call: NA
v_call: TRBV5-5
j_call: TRBJ2-3
clone_size: few

cdr3_aa: CASSIVAGLAKNIQYF
cdr3_nt: TGTGCCAGTAGTATAGTCGCGGGACTAGCCAAAAACATTCAGTACTTC
d_call: NA
v_call: TRBV19
j_call: TRBJ2-4
clone_size: NA

cdr3_aa: CASSQRRELADTQYF
cdr3_nt: TGTGCCAGCAGCCAACGGCGGGAGCTGGCAGATACGCAGTATTTT
d_call: TRBD2
v_call: TRBV14
j_call: TRBJ2-3
clone_size: few

cdr3_aa: CASSDGMGPSSGNTIYF
cdr3_nt: TGTGCCAGCAGTGACGGTATGGGCCCGTCCTCTGGAAACACCATATATTTT
d_call: NA
v_call: TRBV6-4
j_call: TRBJ1-3
clone_size: NA